What follows describes a single T cell receptor (beta chain). No antigen is known for it. There are no base qualities to consult, and no much larger clone falls within one base. Library creation used the immunoSEQ multiplex PCR assay. TCRdb holds this immuneACCESS table with in-frame rearrangements only. Some clones are missing; in checked studies, unresolved V genes explain under half, and the rest has no known cause. For this sample there are under 50,000 clones; about 94% appear just once. Jointly, the top ten make up 0.3% to 0.4% of the sample. These data come from a study of T cell changes during pregnancy in multiple sclerosis (dated by TCRdb to about 2019). A note on the overall study: In women with multiple sclerosis, the researchers looked at how the T cell repertoire shifted as pregnancy progressed.

The source was CD4+ T cells from peripheral blood mononuclear cells, collected after pregnancy. The clonotype originates from a female donor with multiple sclerosis, enrolled in a pregnancy study.

This receptor has the CDR3 CASSLLGAALNTEAFF. DNA sequence: TGTGCCAGCAGCTTGCTTGGGGCGGCTCTGAACACTGAAGCTTTCTTT. The V and J genes are TRBV5-5 and TRBJ1-1, with TRBD1 perhaps the D gene, on 5 matching bases. Trimming removed 1 base from V and 0 bases from J, leaving 13 bases between the germline ends. The CDR3 spans 16 residues, from the cysteine through the phenylalanine. CDR3 DNA is the only sequence kept; it has 48 bases, read in frame from the first base. For CDR1 and CDR2, the germline V gene (reference sequence) lists SGHKS and YYEKEE.